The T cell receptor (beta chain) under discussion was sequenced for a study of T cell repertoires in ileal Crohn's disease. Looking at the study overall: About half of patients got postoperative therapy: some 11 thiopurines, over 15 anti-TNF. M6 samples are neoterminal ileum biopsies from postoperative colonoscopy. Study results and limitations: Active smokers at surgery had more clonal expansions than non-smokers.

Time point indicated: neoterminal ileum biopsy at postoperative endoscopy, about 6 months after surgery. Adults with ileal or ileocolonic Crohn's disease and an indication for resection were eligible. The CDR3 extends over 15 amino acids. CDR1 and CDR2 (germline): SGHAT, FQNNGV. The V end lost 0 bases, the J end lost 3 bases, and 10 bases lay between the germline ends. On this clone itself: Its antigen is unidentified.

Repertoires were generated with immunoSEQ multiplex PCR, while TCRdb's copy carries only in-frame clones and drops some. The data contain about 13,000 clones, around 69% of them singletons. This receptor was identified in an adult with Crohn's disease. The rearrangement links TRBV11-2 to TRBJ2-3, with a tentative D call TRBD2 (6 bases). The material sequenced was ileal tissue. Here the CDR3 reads CASSLDPGRTDTQYF. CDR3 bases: TGTGCCAGCAGCTTAGACCCCGGGAGAACAGATACGCAGTATTTT.